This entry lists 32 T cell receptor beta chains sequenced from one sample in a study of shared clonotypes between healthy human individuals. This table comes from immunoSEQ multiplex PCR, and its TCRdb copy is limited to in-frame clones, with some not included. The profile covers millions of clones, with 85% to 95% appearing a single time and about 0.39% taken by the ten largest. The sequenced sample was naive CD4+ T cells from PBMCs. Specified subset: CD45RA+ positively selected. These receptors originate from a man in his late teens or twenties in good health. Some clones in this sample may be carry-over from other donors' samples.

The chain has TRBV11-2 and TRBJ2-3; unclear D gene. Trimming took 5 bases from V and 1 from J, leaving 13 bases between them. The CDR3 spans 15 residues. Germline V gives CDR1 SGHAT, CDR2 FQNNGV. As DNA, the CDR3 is TGTGCCAGCAGCATAGGGTGGCAGGGCACAGATACGCAGTATTTT. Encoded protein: CASSIGWQGTDTQYF.

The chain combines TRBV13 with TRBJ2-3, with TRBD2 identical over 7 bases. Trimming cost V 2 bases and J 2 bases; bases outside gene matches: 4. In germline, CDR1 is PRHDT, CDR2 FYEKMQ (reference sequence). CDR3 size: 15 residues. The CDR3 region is CASSLLSGFTDTQYF. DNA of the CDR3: TGTGCCAGCAGCTTACTTAGCGGGTTCACAGATACGCAGTATTTT.

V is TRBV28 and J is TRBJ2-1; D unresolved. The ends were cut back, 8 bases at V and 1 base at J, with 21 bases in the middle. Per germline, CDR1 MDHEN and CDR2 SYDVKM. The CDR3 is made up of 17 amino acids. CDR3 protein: CASLKVSGGVSYNEQFF. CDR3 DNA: TGTGCCAGCCTAAAGGTGAGTGGCGGAGTGTCCTACAATGAGCAGTTCTTC.

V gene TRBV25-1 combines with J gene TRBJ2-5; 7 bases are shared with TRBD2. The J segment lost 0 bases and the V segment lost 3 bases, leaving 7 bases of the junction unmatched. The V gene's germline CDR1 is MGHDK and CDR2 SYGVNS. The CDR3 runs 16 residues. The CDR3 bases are TGTGCCAGCAGTGACCCCCGGGACTACTACCAAGAGACCCAGTACTTC. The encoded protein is CASSDPRDYYQETQYF.

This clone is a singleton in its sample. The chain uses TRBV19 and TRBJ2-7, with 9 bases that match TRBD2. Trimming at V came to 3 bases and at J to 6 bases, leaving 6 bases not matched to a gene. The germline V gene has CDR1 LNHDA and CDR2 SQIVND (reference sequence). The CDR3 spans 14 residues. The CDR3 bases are TGTGCCAGTAGTATCTTCGCGGGAGGGGGCGAGCAGTACTTC. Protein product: CASSIFAGGGEQYF.

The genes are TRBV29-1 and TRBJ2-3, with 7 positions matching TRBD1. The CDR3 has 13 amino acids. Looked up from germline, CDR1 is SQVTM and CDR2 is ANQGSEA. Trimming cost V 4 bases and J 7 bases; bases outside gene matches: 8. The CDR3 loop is CSVGGGERNTQYF. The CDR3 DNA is TGCAGCGTTGGAGGGGGCGAGCGGAATACGCAGTATTTT.

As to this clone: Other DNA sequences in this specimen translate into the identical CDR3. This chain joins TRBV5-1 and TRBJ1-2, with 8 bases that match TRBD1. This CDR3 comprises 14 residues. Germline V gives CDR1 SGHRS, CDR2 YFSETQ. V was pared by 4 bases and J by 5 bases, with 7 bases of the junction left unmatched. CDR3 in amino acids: CASSLTGGTYGYTF. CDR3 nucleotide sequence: TGCGCCAGCAGCCTAACAGGGGGGACTTATGGCTACACCTTC.

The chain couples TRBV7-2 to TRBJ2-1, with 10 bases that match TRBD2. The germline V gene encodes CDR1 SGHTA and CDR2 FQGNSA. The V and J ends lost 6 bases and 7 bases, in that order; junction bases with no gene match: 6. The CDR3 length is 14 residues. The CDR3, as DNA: TGTGCCAGCAGTTCTAGCGGGAGAAGGAATGAGCAGTTCTTC. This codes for CASSSSGRRNEQFF.

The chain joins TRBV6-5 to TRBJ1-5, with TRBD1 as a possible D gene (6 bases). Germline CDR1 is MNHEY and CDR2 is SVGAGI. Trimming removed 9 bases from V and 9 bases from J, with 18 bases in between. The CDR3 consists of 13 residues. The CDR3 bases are TGTGCCAGTTCAGGGGCCGAACGGGGGCCCCAGCATTTT. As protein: CASSGAERGPQHF.

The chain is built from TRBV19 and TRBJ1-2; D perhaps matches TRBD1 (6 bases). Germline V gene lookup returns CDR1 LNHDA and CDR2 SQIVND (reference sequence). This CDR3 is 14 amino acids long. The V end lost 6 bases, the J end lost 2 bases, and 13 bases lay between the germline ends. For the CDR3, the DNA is TGTGCCAGTAGACGGACAGCAGTGAACTATGGCTACACCTTC. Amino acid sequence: CASRRTAVNYGYTF.

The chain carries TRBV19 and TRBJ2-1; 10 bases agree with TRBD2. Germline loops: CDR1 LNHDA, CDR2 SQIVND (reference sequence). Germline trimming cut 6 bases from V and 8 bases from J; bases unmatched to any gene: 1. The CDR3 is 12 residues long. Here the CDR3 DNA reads TGTGCCAGTAGCGGGACTAGCGATGAGCAGTTCTTC. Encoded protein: CASSGTSDEQFF.

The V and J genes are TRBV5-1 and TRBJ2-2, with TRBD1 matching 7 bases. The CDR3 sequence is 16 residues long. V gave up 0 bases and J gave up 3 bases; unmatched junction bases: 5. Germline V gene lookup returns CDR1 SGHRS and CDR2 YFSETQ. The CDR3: CASSLEGQHYTGELFF. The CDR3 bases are TGCGCCAGCAGCTTGGAGGGACAGCATTACACCGGGGAGCTGTTTTTT.

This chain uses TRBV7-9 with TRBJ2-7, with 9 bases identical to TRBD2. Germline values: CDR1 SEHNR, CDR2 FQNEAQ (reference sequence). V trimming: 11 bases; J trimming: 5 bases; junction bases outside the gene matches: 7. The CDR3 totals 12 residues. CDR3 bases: TGTGCCGGTAGCGGGAGTGTCGACGAGCAGTACTTC. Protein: CAGSGSVDEQYF. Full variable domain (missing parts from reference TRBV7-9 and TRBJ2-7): DTGVSQNPRHKITKRGQNVTFRCDPISEHNRLYWYRQTLGQGPEFLTYFQNEAQLEKSRLLSDRFSAERPKGSFSTLEIQRTEQGDSAMYLCAGSGSVDEQYFGPGTRLTVT.

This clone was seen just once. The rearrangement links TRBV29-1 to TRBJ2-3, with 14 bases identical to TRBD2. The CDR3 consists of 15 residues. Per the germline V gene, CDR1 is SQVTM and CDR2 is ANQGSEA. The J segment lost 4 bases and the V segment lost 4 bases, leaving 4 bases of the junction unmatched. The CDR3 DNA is TGCAGCGTTGTTGGACTAGCGGGAGGCGCAGATACGCAGTATTTT. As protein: CSVVGLAGGADTQYF.

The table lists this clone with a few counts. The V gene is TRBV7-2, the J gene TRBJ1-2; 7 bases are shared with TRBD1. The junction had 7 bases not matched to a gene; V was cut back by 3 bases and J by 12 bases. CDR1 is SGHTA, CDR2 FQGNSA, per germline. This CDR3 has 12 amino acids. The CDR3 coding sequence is TGTGCCAGCAGCTTCGGGGGACAGAGGAACACCTTC. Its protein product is CASSFGGQRNTF.

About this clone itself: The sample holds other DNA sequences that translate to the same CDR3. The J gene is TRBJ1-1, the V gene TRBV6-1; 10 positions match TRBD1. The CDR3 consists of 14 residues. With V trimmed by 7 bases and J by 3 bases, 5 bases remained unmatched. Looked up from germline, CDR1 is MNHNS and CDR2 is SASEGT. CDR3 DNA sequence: TGTGCCAGCACCTTGGACAGGGGGGACACTGAAGCTTTCTTT. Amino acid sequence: CASTLDRGDTEAFF.

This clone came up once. In DNA, the CDR3 is TGTGCCAGCAGGCCCCCGTGGACTAGCGGGAGATACGAGCAGTACTTC. The encoded protein is CASRPPWTSGRYEQYF. The V gene is TRBV27, the J gene TRBJ2-7; the match to TRBD2 covers 13 bases. Germline loops: CDR1 MNHEY, CDR2 SMNVEV (reference sequence). The CDR3 is 16 amino acids. Trimming at V came to 6 bases and at J to 4 bases, leaving 9 bases not matched to a gene.

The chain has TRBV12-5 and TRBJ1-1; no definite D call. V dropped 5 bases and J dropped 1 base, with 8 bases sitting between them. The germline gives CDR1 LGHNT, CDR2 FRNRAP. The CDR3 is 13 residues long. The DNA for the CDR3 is TGTGCTAGTGGTCCGACCACGAACACTGAAGCTTTCTTT. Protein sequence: CASGPTTNTEAFF.

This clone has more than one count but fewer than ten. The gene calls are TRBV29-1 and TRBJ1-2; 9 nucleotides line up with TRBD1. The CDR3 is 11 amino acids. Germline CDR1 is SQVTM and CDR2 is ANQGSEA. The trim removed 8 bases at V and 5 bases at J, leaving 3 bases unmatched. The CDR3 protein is CSTGGWYGYTF. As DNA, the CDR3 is TGCAGCACAGGGGGCTGGTATGGCTACACCTTC.

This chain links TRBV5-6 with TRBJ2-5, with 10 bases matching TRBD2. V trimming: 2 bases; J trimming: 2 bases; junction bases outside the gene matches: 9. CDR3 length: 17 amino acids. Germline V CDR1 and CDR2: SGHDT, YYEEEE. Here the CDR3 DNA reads TGTGCCAGCAGCTTCCCCCCAAGGACTAGCGGTCAAGAGACCCAGTACTTC. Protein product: CASSFPPRTSGQETQYF.

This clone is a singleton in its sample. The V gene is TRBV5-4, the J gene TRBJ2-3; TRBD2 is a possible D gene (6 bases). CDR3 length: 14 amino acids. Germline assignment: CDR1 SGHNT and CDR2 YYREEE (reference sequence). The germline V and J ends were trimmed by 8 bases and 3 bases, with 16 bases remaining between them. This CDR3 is CASANSGRTDTQYF. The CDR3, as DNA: TGTGCCAGTGCCAATAGCGGACGAACAGATACGCAGTATTTT. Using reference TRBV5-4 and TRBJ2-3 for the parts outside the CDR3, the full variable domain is ETGVTQSPTHLIKTRGQQVTLRCSSQSGHNTVSWYQQALGQGPQFIFQYYREEENGRGNFPPRFSGLQFPNYSSELNVNALELDDSALYLCASANSGRTDTQYFGPGTRLTVL.

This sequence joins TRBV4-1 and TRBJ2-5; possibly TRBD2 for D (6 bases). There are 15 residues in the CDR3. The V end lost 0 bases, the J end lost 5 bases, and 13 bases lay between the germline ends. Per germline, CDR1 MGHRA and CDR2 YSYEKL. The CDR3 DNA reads TGCGCCAGCAGCCAAGAATACCGGGAGTCCGAGACCCAGTACTTC. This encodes CASSQEYRESETQYF.

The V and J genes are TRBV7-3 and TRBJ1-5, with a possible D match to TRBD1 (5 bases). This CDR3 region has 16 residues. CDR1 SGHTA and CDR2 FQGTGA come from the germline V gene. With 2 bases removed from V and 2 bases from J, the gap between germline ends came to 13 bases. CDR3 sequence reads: CASSLGAGSGNQPQHF. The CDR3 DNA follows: TGTGCCAGCAGCTTAGGAGCAGGGAGCGGCAATCAGCCCCAGCATTTT.

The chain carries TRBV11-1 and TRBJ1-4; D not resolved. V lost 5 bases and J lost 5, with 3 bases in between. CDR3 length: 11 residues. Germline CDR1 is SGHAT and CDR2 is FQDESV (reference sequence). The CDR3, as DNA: TGTGCCAGCAGCGGAAATGAAAAACTGTTTTTT. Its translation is CASSGNEKLFF.

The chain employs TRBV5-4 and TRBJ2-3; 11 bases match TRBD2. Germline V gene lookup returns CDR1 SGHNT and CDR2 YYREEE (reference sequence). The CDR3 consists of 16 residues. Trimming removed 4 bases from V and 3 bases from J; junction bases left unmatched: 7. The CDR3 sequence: CASSLKLAGATDTQYF. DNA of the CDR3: TGTGCCAGCAGCCTTAAACTAGCGGGAGCGACAGATACGCAGTATTTT. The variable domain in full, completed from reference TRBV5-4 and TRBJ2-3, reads ETGVTQSPTHLIKTRGQQVTLRCSSQSGHNTVSWYQQALGQGPQFIFQYYREEENGRGNFPPRFSGLQFPNYSSELNVNALELDDSALYLCASSLKLAGATDTQYFGPGTRLTVL.

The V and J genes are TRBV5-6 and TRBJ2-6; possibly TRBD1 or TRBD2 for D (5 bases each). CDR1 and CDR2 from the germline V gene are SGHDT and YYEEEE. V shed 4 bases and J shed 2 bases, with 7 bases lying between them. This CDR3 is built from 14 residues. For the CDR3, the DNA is TGTGCCAGCAGCGAGGGGACTGGGGCCAACGTCCTGACTTTC. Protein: CASSEGTGANVLTF.

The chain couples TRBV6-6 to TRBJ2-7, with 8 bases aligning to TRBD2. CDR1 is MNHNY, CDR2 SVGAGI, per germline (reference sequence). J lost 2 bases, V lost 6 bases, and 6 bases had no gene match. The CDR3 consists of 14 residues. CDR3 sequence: CASSRSGSAYEQYF. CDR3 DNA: TGTGCCAGCAGCCGAAGCGGGAGCGCCTACGAGCAGTACTTC.

The CDR3 DNA reads as TGCGCCAGCAGCCTTCCGGGACCCACGAACACCGGGGAGCTGTTTTTT. It specifies CASSLPGPTNTGELFF. The V call is TRBV5-1, the J call TRBJ2-2; D possibly uses TRBD1 or TRBD2 (5 bases each). Trimming pared 4 bases from V and 0 bases from J, leaving 13 bases between. The CDR3 is made up of 16 amino acids. In germline, CDR1 is SGHRS, CDR2 YFSETQ. Full variable domain (outside the CDR3, taken from reference TRBV5-1 and TRBJ2-2): KAGVTQTPRYLIKTRGQQVTLSCSPISGHRSVSWYQQTPGQGLQFLFEYFSETQRNKGNFPGRFSGRQFSNSRSEMNVSTLELGDSALYLCASSLPGPTNTGELFFGEGSRLTVL.

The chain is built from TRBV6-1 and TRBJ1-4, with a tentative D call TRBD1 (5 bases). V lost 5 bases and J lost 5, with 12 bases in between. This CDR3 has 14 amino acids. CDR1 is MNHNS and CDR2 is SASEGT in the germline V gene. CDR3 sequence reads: CASSRTGFNEKLFF. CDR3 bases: TGTGCCAGCAGTCGAACAGGTTTCAATGAAAAACTGTTTTTT.

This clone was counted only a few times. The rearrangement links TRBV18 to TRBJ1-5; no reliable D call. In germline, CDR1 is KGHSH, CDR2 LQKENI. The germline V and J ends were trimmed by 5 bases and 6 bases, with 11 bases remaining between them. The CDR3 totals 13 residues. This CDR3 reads CASSTFGGQPQHF. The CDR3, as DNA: TGTGCCAGCTCAACTTTCGGAGGTCAGCCCCAGCATTTT.

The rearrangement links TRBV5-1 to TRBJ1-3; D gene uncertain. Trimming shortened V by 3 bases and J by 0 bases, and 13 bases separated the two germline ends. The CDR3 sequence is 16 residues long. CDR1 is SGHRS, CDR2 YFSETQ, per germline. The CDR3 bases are TGCGCCAGCAGCTGGGGAGACGGGTTCTCTGGAAACACCATATATTTT. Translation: CASSWGDGFSGNTIYF.

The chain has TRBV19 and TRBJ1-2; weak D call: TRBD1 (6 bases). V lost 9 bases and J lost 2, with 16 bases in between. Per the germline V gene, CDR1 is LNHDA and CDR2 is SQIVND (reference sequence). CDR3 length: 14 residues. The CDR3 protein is CASKRQAENYGYTF. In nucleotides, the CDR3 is TGTGCCAGCAAGCGACAGGCGGAAAACTATGGCTACACCTTC.